The clone carrying this T cell receptor beta chain was found once. Its matching antigen is unknown. The source of the sample is a study of cytomegalovirus exposure and HLA in healthy donors. Study-level findings and limits: Later analysis reportedly placed an Asian-associated ancestry cluster below the approximately 730-donor mean in N-insertions.

PCR involved 60 Vbeta and 13 Jbeta primers. Generated by immunoSEQ multiplex PCR, the TCRdb table keeps only in-frame clones and is missing some. Here the sample spans 200,000 to 250,000 clones, just over 75% being singletons. V was pared by 0 bases and J by 9 bases, with 6 bases of the junction left unmatched. CDR1 is LGHNA, CDR2 YNFKEQ, per germline. There are 15 residues in the CDR3. This receptor was taken from a man between 18 and 29 years old in good health and CMV-seronegative. The source material was PBMCs. The chain couples TRBV4-2 to TRBJ2-3; TRBD2 matches at 10 bases. Written as DNA, the CDR3 is TGTGCCAGCAGCCAAGAGCGAGCGGGAGGGCGGACGCAGTATTTT. Its protein product is CASSQERAGGRTQYF.